Following are 17 T cell receptor beta chains from one sample sequenced in a study of graft-versus-host responses after intestinal transplantation. Assay: immunoSEQ multiplex PCR; the TCRdb copy retains only in-frame clones and omits some. The profile covers 50,000 or so clones, with around 91% appearing a single time and approximately 2.9% taken by the ten largest. Source: PBMCs, taken about 120 days after intestinal transplantation. The origin of the receptors is a human patient who received an intestinal transplant, so some T cells may come from the graft donor.

This chain links TRBV7-9 with TRBJ1-1; D possibly corresponds to TRBD1 (5 bases). The length of the CDR3 is 15 residues. The V end was cut by 2 bases, the J end by 4 bases, with 14 bases between. Germline V gene data show CDR1 as SEHNR and CDR2 as FQNEAQ (reference sequence). The CDR3 spells CASSLQGDLGTEAFF. The CDR3 DNA is TGTGCCAGCAGCTTACAGGGAGACCTGGGCACTGAAGCTTTCTTT.

The gene calls are TRBV29-1 and TRBJ1-3; D remains ambiguous. V gave up 4 bases and J gave up 2 bases, with 12 bases separating them. The CDR3 spans 14 residues. CDR1 is SQVTM and CDR2 is ANQGSEA in the germline V gene. The CDR3 nucleotides are TGCAGCGTTGGTTTCGTGAAAACTGGAAACACCATATATTTT. It is translated as CSVGFVKTGNTIYF.

The chain employs TRBV19 and TRBJ2-5; 9 bases are shared with TRBD1. The CDR3 is made up of 15 amino acids. J was trimmed by 4 bases and V by 3 bases; bases with no gene match: 6. CDR1 is LNHDA, CDR2 SQIVND, per germline (reference sequence). The CDR3 reads CASSIGGQGGETQYF. In DNA, the CDR3 is TGTGCCAGTAGTATTGGGGGACAGGGAGGAGAGACCCAGTACTTC.

The V call is TRBV11-2, the J call TRBJ1-3; a weak D match, TRBD1 (5 bases). Trimming took off 3 bases at V and 1 base at J, with 16 bases between the two ends. The germline CDR1 and CDR2 sequences are SGHAT and FQNNGV. This CDR3 has 17 amino acids. CDR3 DNA: TGTGCCAGCAGCTTTTATTGGGGGACTTCTTCTGGAAACACCATATATTTT. Protein sequence: CASSFYWGTSSGNTIYF.

The rearrangement links TRBV5-1 to TRBJ1-3; D may be TRBD1 (5 bases). CDR3 size: 16 residues. V lost 4 bases, J lost 0 bases, and 14 bases lay in between. In germline, CDR1 is SGHRS, CDR2 YFSETQ. This CDR3 reads CASSSRDPSSGNTIYF. For the CDR3, the DNA is TGCGCCAGCAGCAGTAGGGACCCCAGCTCTGGAAACACCATATATTTT.

The rearrangement joins TRBV18 to TRBJ2-5; tentatively, D is TRBD1 (5 bases). Germline V lookup: CDR1 KGHSH, CDR2 LQKENI. V shed 3 bases and J shed 2 bases, with 10 bases lying between them. This CDR3 region has 14 residues. The CDR3 DNA reads TGTGCCAGCTCACCCATCGACAGTCAAGAGACCCAGTACTTC. Translation gives CASSPIDSQETQYF.

This clone occurred a few times. The V gene is TRBV4-2, the J gene TRBJ2-3, with 13 bases matching TRBD2. Germline V gene lookup returns CDR1 LGHNA and CDR2 YNFKEQ. Trimming at V came to 5 bases and at J to 5 bases, leaving 7 bases not matched to a gene. The CDR3 is 16 amino acids. The CDR3 spells CASSLTSGGLGDTQYF. CDR3 nucleotide sequence: TGTGCCAGCAGCTTGACTAGCGGGGGGCTGGGAGATACGCAGTATTTT.

The CDR3 nucleotides are TGTGCCAGCAGTGGGGAGAGCTCCTACAATGAGCAGTTCTTC. It translates to CASSGESSYNEQFF. This sequence joins TRBV27 and TRBJ2-1, with D perhaps matching TRBD2 (5 bases). From germline, CDR1 is MNHEY and CDR2 SMNVEV (reference sequence). The length of the CDR3 is 14 residues. V lost 5 bases to trimming and J lost 0 bases, with 8 bases between them.

This sequence joins TRBV5-5 and TRBJ2-5; a weak D match, TRBD1 (6 bases). Germline values: CDR1 SGHKS, CDR2 YYEKEE (reference sequence). The CDR3 covers 16 residues. The V and J ends lost 4 bases and 1 base respectively, with 17 bases between them. The CDR3, as DNA: TGTGCCAGCAGCCGATACAGGGTGAGCTCCCAAGAGACCCAGTACTTC. Translated, it gives CASSRYRVSSQETQYF.

In this sample, this clone turned up once. The chain has TRBV27 and TRBJ2-7; a weak D match, TRBD1 (5 bases). The CDR3 consists of 15 residues. Germline V CDR1 and CDR2: MNHEY, SMNVEV (reference sequence). V was clipped by 4 bases and J by 4 bases, with 17 bases between them. The CDR3 DNA reads TGTGCCAGCAGTTCCTCGTGGGGCGGATATTACGAGCAGTACTTC. Translated, it gives CASSSSWGGYYEQYF.

The V call is TRBV11-3, the J call TRBJ2-1; tentative D call: TRBD1 (6 bases). V was shortened by 3 bases and J by 6 bases, with 6 bases between the two germline ends. The CDR3 has 12 residues. CDR1 and CDR2 from the germline V gene are SGHNT and YENEEA. DNA of the CDR3: TGTGCCAGCAGCTTCAGGGGCAATGAGCAGTTCTTC. It specifies CASSFRGNEQFF.

In its sample, this clone was seen once. This sequence joins TRBV2 and TRBJ1-1, with 8 bases aligning to TRBD1. Per germline, CDR1 SNHLY and CDR2 FYNNEI. The CDR3 covers 11 residues. With V trimmed by 8 bases and J by 5 bases, 1 base remained unmatched. DNA for the CDR3: TGTGCCAGCGACAGGGGTACTGAAGCTTTCTTT. Translating gives CASDRGTEAFF.

This clone has just one count. This chain links TRBV19 with TRBJ2-3; D remains unclear. Trimming left V 5 bases short and J 5 bases short, with 5 bases between. The CDR3 totals 11 residues. The germline V gene encodes CDR1 LNHDA and CDR2 SQIVND (reference sequence). CDR3 sequence reads: CASSREDTQYF. The CDR3 nucleotides are TGTGCCAGTAGTCGTGAAGATACGCAGTATTTT.

The genes are TRBV7-2 and TRBJ2-5, with D hard to call. This CDR3 spans 16 amino acids. Trimming removed 6 bases at V and 3 bases at J, with 20 bases between. Germline assignment: CDR1 SGHTA and CDR2 FQGNSA. CDR3 nucleotide sequence: TGTGCCAGCAGTCACCTCGACGCAGCGCGCGAAGAGACCCAGTACTTC. Its protein is CASSHLDAAREETQYF.

The chain recombines TRBV5-1 with TRBJ2-7; 11 bases fit TRBD2. The CDR3 is 15 amino acids. The V segment lost 1 base and the J segment 7 bases; nucleotides outside the gene matches: 7. In germline, CDR1 is SGHRS, CDR2 YFSETQ. The CDR3 nucleotides read TGCGCCAGCAGCTTGACTAGCGGGAGAGGTGGTGAGCAGTACTTC. This sequence encodes CASSLTSGRGGEQYF.

Only one count was recorded for this clone. The rearrangement joins TRBV6-5 to TRBJ2-2; D unresolved. The V and J ends lost 7 bases and 7 bases respectively, with 7 bases between them. This CDR3 has 11 amino acids. Germline values: CDR1 MNHEY, CDR2 SVGAGI. DNA of the CDR3: TGTGCCAGCACCGAGAGCGGGGAGCTGTTTTTT. It specifies CASTESGELFF.

The rearrangement links TRBV7-9 to TRBJ2-5; D may match TRBD1 or TRBD2 (5 bases each). From germline, CDR1 is SEHNR and CDR2 FQNEAQ (reference sequence). V dropped 3 bases and J dropped 1 base, with 12 bases sitting between them. This CDR3 spans 15 amino acids. The CDR3 reads CASSLGAGLQETQYF. As DNA, the CDR3 is TGTGCCAGCAGCTTGGGAGCAGGGCTCCAAGAGACCCAGTACTTC.